The 20 T cell receptor beta chains listed next were all sequenced from one sample in a study of follicular helper T cells after annual influenza vaccination. Generated by immunoSEQ multiplex PCR, the TCRdb table keeps only in-frame clones and is missing some. In the table there are 9,500 to 15,000 clones, approximately 80% of which are singletons. Time point here: 2015-2016 season, pre-vaccination. This sample comprised CXCR5+ CD38- circulating T follicular helper cells from blood, obtained on the day of influenza vaccination. Subset noted: circulating Tfh, non-naive CD4+CXCR5+PD-1+ (ICOS+CD38+ or ICOS-CD38-). Receptors originate from an adult who received the influenza vaccine.

This sequence joins TRBV4-3 and TRBJ2-5; TRBD2 matches at 7 bases. This CDR3 is built from 16 residues. The germline gives CDR1 LGHNA, CDR2 YSLEER. Trimming at V came to 4 bases and at J to 5 bases, leaving 13 bases not matched to a gene. The CDR3 loop is CASSRLGGVSWETQYF. The CDR3 region has the DNA TGCGCCAGCAGCCGCCTGGGGGGGGTAAGTTGGGAGACCCAGTACTTC.

This chain links TRBV5-4 with TRBJ1-6, with no clear D. In germline, CDR1 is SGHNT, CDR2 YYREEE (reference sequence). V gave up 4 bases and J gave up 6 bases, with 17 bases separating them. The CDR3 totals 16 residues. The CDR3 DNA is TGTGCCAGCAGCAGTGCCAAGCGCAGCCCTAATTCACCCCTCCACTTT. Amino acids: CASSSAKRSPNSPLHF.

In this sample, this clone turned up once. The V and J genes are TRBV6-5 and TRBJ2-7, with 7 bases identical to TRBD1. The CDR3 is made up of 14 amino acids. V gave up 6 bases and J gave up 2 bases; unmatched junction bases: 7. CDR1 is MNHEY and CDR2 is SVGAGI in the germline V gene. DNA for the CDR3: TGTGCCAGCAGGTCAAACAGGGGAGCCTACGAGCAGTACTTC. Protein: CASRSNRGAYEQYF.

V gene TRBV28 combines with J gene TRBJ2-7, with 8 bases identical to TRBD2. Germline values: CDR1 MDHEN, CDR2 SYDVKM. The V segment lost 3 bases and the J segment 6 bases; nucleotides outside the gene matches: 1. The CDR3 loop spans 12 amino acids. The CDR3: CASSFREGEQYF. The CDR3 nucleotides are TGTGCCAGCAGTTTTCGGGAGGGCGAGCAGTACTTC. Supplemented by reference TRBV28 and TRBJ2-7, the full variable domain reads DVKVTQSSRYLVKRTGEKVFLECVQDMDHENMFWYRQDPGLGLRLIYFSYDVKMKEKGDIPEGYSVSREKKERFSLILESASTNQTSMYLCASSFREGEQYFGPGTRLTVT.

The sample holds a few counts of this clone. The chain carries TRBV28 and TRBJ1-2, with D unresolved. V lost 8 bases and J lost 4, with 5 bases in between. CDR1 is MDHEN, CDR2 SYDVKM, per germline. The CDR3 has 10 amino acids. CDR3 coding DNA: TGTGCCAGCCAGAGCTATGGCTACACCTTC. This codes for CASQSYGYTF.

There are a few counts of this clone. The CDR3 DNA follows: TGTGCCAGCAGCCCAGGAGGGATCACGAAAGAGCAGTACTTC. The encoded protein is CASSPGGITKEQYF. The V gene is TRBV11-2, the J gene TRBJ2-7; the D gene is possibly TRBD2 (6 bases). In germline, CDR1 is SGHAT, CDR2 FQNNGV. This CDR3 has 14 residues. V was trimmed by 5 bases and J by 7 bases, leaving 18 bases between them.

This clone is medium-sized within its sample. This chain links TRBV7-6 with TRBJ2-7; D may match TRBD1 or TRBD2 (5 bases each). Trimming removed 0 bases from V and 7 bases from J, with 13 bases in between. In germline, CDR1 is SGHVS, CDR2 FNYEAQ. The CDR3 runs 14 residues. The CDR3 DNA follows: TGTGCCAGCAGCTTAGCGGGGGTGGCGGCTGAGCAGTACTTC. It specifies CASSLAGVAAEQYF.

This chain connects TRBV30 to TRBJ1-1; D is ambiguous. V was pared by 1 base and J by 5 bases, with 11 bases between. This CDR3 has 13 amino acids. Germline CDR1 GTSNPN, CDR2 SVGIG (reference sequence). CDR3 sequence reads: CAWSAPSRTEAFF. For the CDR3, the DNA is TGTGCCTGGAGTGCACCGTCAAGGACTGAAGCTTTCTTT.

The chain uses TRBV19 and TRBJ2-4, with a tentative D call TRBD1 (5 bases). This CDR3 is 19 amino acids long. Germline CDR1 reads LNHDA; CDR2 reads SQIVND (reference sequence). Between the trimmed V and J ends, which lost 3 bases and 5 bases, there was a span of 26 bases. The CDR3 DNA reads as TGTGCCAGTAGTATTTCCCAGGGTCCTTTTGTAACTCGAGAAAACATTCAGTACTTC. Encoded protein: CASSISQGPFVTRENIQYF.

The chain combines TRBV5-4 with TRBJ1-1; the match to TRBD1 covers 11 bases. Germline values: CDR1 SGHNT, CDR2 YYREEE (reference sequence). This CDR3 comprises 18 residues. With V trimmed by 1 base and J by 1 base, 9 bases remained unmatched. The CDR3 DNA reads as TGTGCCAGCAGCTTGAGTCGGACAGGGGGCTATGAGAACACTGAAGCTTTCTTT. Translating it yields CASSLSRTGGYENTEAFF. Complete variable domain (other parts from reference TRBV5-4 and TRBJ1-1): ETGVTQSPTHLIKTRGQQVTLRCSSQSGHNTVSWYQQALGQGPQFIFQYYREEENGRGNFPPRFSGLQFPNYSSELNVNALELDDSALYLCASSLSRTGGYENTEAFFGQGTRLTVV.

CDR3 residues: CASSFGEAQYF. The CDR3 region has the DNA TGTGCCAGCAGCTTTGGAGAGGCCCAGTATTTT. This sequence joins TRBV7-8 and TRBJ2-3; D not certain. The CDR3 length is 11 residues. Between the trimmed V and J ends, which lost 3 bases and 12 bases, there was a span of 10 bases. The V gene's germline CDR1 is SGHVS and CDR2 FQNEAQ.

V usage is TRBV4-3 and J usage is TRBJ2-1; D gene uncertain. Germline V gives CDR1 LGHNA, CDR2 YSLEER. This CDR3 has 16 amino acids. The V and J ends lost 5 bases and 0 bases respectively, with 14 bases between them. The CDR3 sequence: CASSTRYRSSYNEQFF. The CDR3, as DNA: TGCGCCAGCAGCACCCGATACCGGAGCTCCTACAATGAGCAGTTCTTC.

In its sample, this clone was seen once. The chain employs TRBV28 and TRBJ2-4; 7 bases align to TRBD1. In germline, CDR1 is MDHEN, CDR2 SYDVKM. The CDR3 is 15 amino acids. The ends lost 5 bases at V and 9 bases at J; junction bases unmatched: 13. CDR3 sequence reads: CASSHGTVGESIQYF. Here the CDR3 DNA reads TGTGCCAGCAGTCACGGGACAGTGGGGGAGAGCATTCAGTACTTC.

The chain links TRBV5-1 to TRBJ2-3, with D perhaps assigned TRBD1 or TRBD2 (6 bases each). Germline CDR1 and CDR2: SGHRS and YFSETQ. V lost 4 bases, J lost 0 bases, and 15 bases lay in between. The CDR3 has 16 amino acids. This chain's CDR3 is CASSRGGSTSTDTQYF. The CDR3 nucleotides read TGCGCCAGCAGCAGAGGGGGGTCAACTAGCACAGATACGCAGTATTTT.

The chain recombines TRBV28 with TRBJ1-2; D not certain. Trimming left V 1 base short and J 3 bases short, with 0 bases between. CDR1 is MDHEN, CDR2 SYDVKM, per germline. CDR3 size: 11 residues. The CDR3 loop reads CASSLYYGYTF. The CDR3 DNA is TGTGCCAGCAGTTTATACTATGGCTACACCTTC.

This clone was seen a single time. This chain joins TRBV7-6 and TRBJ1-2, with a tentative D call TRBD1 (5 bases). CDR1 is SGHVS and CDR2 is FNYEAQ in the germline V gene. This CDR3 has 13 residues. Trimming shortened V by 5 bases and J by 6 bases, and 13 bases separated the two germline ends. The CDR3 coding sequence is TGTGCCAGCAGCCGCAGGGATTACGATGGCTACACCTTC. This codes for CASSRRDYDGYTF.

V gene TRBV4-1 combines with J gene TRBJ1-5; 10 bases align to TRBD1. The CDR3 contains 15 residues. J was trimmed by 4 bases and V by 4 bases; bases with no gene match: 4. Germline V lookup: CDR1 MGHRA, CDR2 YSYEKL. The CDR3: CASSLDRGYNQPQHF. The CDR3 DNA reads TGCGCCAGCAGCCTGGACAGGGGGTATAATCAGCCCCAGCATTTT.

This clone has a handful of counts. This chain connects TRBV4-2 to TRBJ2-2; D unclear. The CDR3 is made up of 13 amino acids. V was clipped by 0 bases and J by 7 bases, with 6 bases between them. Germline assignment: CDR1 LGHNA and CDR2 YNFKEQ. The CDR3 region has the DNA TGTGCCAGCAGCCAAGAGGGCGTCGGGGAGCTGTTTTTT. This sequence encodes CASSQEGVGELFF.

The chain couples TRBV6-1 to TRBJ2-7, with D uncertain. V was shortened by 1 base and J by 3 bases, with 10 bases between the two germline ends. Looked up from germline, CDR1 is MNHNS and CDR2 is SASEGT. CDR3 size: 14 residues. CDR3 DNA: TGTGCCAGCAGTGAAGGCGAACAGCTCTACGAGCAGTACTTC. It specifies CASSEGEQLYEQYF.

Concerning this clone: Because it lacks the conserved phenylalanine or tryptophan at the end, this CDR3 is likely a read error. The DNA is left out, because the CDR3 cannot be placed on it with certainty; the CDR3 is given as TCRdb lists it. The chain carries TRBV6-1 and TRBJ1-1. Looked up from germline, CDR1 is MNHNS and CDR2 is SASEGT. From its first to its last residue, the CDR3 has 12 amino acids. CDR3 sequence reads: CASFNGGIGGVS.